The present entry profiles one T cell receptor beta chain with its context. Its binding antigen is unknown. There are no base qualities to consult, and no much larger clone falls within one base. Counted from cysteine to phenylalanine, this CDR3 has 17 amino acids. Of all the DNA, just the CDR3 is kept, 51 bases in frame from base 1. The germline V gene provides CDR1 MGHRA and CDR2 YSYEKL. Patients with melanoma were used as donors. These data come from a study of CD4+ T cells in melanoma (dated by TCRdb to between 2021 and 2024). About the study as a whole: Neoantigen-specific CD4+ T cells in human melanoma were what the study investigated.

Library prep was done by the immunoSEQ multiplex PCR assay. TCRdb provides this immuneACCESS table in a form limited to in-frame rearrangements. Some clones are lacking; in checked studies, under half of them reflect an unresolved V gene, and why the rest are absent is not known. Present in this sample are more than 13,000 clones, approximately 88% of which were seen just once. 6.4% of the sample belongs to the ten largest clones. Study-wide findings and limitations: Neoantigen-specific CD4+ T cells in melanoma were reported to have a range of differentiation states. The report described a correlation between neoantigen-specific CD4+ T cells and the function of CD8+ T cells, macrophages and B cells.

This receptor chain uses TRBV4-1 and TRBJ2-5; the junction holds 10 bases that match TRBD1. The DNA end is more similar to TRBJ2-7, so the J call may be wrong. Sequencing was performed on cells from a culture (not recorded whether cultured in vitro). The sequence came from a human donor with melanoma. The DNA sequence follows: TGCGCCAGCAGCCAGAGAGCCGTGCGGACAGGGGGTTACGAGCAGTACTTC. Its coded protein is CASSQRAVRTGGYEQYF.